The sequence of this T cell receptor (beta chain) was determined in a study of CD8 T cells in Susac syndrome. From blood CD8+ and CD4+ T cells, the TCR beta chain was sequenced. A note on this clonotype: Antigen unknown.

Random hexamers were used to reverse transcribe an amount of 0.5 to 1 ug RNA. Via MiXCR, TCRdb re-called the immunoSEQ multiplex PCR reads, giving one row per CDR3 protein. Counted here are 150,000 or so distinct CDR3 sequences, 95% to 96% occurring once; the ten biggest clones make up about 0.15%. Whole-study findings and limits: An acknowledgment was made by the study that its TCR sequencing and HLA analysis involved relatively few individuals.

The CDR3 has 13 amino acids. From germline, CDR1 is MNHEY and CDR2 SMNVEV (reference sequence). Trimming took off 5 bases at V and 5 bases at J, with 12 bases between the two ends. Sequencing was carried out using CD8+ T cells from PBMCs. This sequence was found in a human donor with multiple sclerosis. The chain recombines TRBV27 with TRBJ1-1; D not resolved. DNA of the CDR3: TGTGCCAGCAGTCCACACGAATATACTGAAGCTTTCTTT. This gives the protein CASSPHEYTEAFF.